This TCR beta chain comes out of a study of neurological immune-mediated disorders. This clonotype showed up many times. PBMCs stored at -80 C, 2 million in total, were the source of the unsorted libraries. The CDR3 spans 14 residues. The V and J ends lost 2 bases and 6 bases respectively, with 13 bases between them. Germline-derived CDR1 and CDR2 are MNHNS and SASEGT. TCRdb re-called the 5' RACE reads with MiXCR, one entry per CDR3 protein. The data hold tens of thousands of distinct CDR3 sequences, with less than 5.5% observed a single time. The TCR comes from a man aged 30 to 39 with multiple sclerosis. The chain combines TRBV6-1 with TRBJ1-1; D uncertain. The material sequenced was PBMCs. CDR3 coding DNA: TGTGCCAGCAGTGAATCAATGGCGTTGGCTGAAGCTTTCTTT. Residues: CASSESMALAEAFF.